A single sample is the source of the 25 T cell receptor beta chains below, sequenced in a study of human T cells and chemical hapten exposure. Time point in this sample: pre-sensitization, week 0. Treatment meaning: therapeutic diphenylcyclopropenone sensitization with weekly scalp DPC. In TCRdb, the RACE reads were re-called with MiXCR into one record per CDR3 protein. The profile covers around 300,000 distinct CDR3 sequences, with around 5.5% appearing a single time and around 8% taken by the ten largest. This specimen consisted of whole blood, obtained in connection with sensitization to the hapten diphenylcyclopropenone (DPC). The receptors here all came from a woman between 18 and 29 years old with alopecia areata. Some clones in this sample may be carry-over from other donors' samples.

About this clonotype itself: At one of its ends the junction is not consistent with the germline gene, which may arise from a read error. J is TRBJ2-5 and V is TRBV7-2, with D possibly matching TRBD1 (5 bases). Germline values: CDR1 SGHTA, CDR2 FQGNSA. The CDR3 runs to 14 residues. The CDR3 is CASSFDQGRQTQHF. CDR3 nucleotide sequence: TGTGCCAGCAGCTTCGATCAGGGCAGGCAGACCCAGCACTTC.

Ten or more counts support this clonotype. The J gene is TRBJ1-1, the V gene TRBV7-9; TRBD1 matches 7 bases. The germline gives CDR1 SEHNR, CDR2 FQNEAQ (reference sequence). CDR3 length: 12 residues. V dropped 5 bases and J dropped 8; count of bases not matched to a gene: 5. CDR3 sequence: CASSQGDREAFF. The CDR3 nucleotides read TGTGCCAGCAGCCAGGGGGACAGAGAAGCTTTCTTT.

This clonotype has just a few counts. This chain uses TRBV3-1 with TRBJ2-5; 12 bases agree with TRBD2. V was pared by 0 bases and J by 6 bases, with 2 bases of the junction left unmatched. Germline V gives CDR1 LGHDT, CDR2 YNNKEL (reference sequence). CDR3 size: 15 residues. The DNA of the CDR3 is TGTGCCAGCAGCCAAGATGGGACTAGCGGGCAGACCCAGTACTTC. It yields the protein CASSQDGTSGQTQYF.

The chain uses TRBV20-1 and TRBJ2-3, with TRBD2 identical over 10 bases. Per germline, CDR1 DFQATT and CDR2 SNEGSKA (reference sequence). This CDR3 is 17 amino acids long. The trim removed 5 bases at V and 0 bases at J, leaving 11 bases unmatched. The CDR3 here is CSAFLNLAGDSTDTQYF. In DNA, the CDR3 is TGCAGTGCTTTTCTGAATCTAGCGGGGGATAGCACAGATACGCAGTATTTT.

This clonotype has just a few counts. This chain connects TRBV7-9 to TRBJ2-3; 7 bases are shared with TRBD2. V shed 6 bases and J 2 bases; nucleotides not matched to a gene: 8. Germline CDR1 and CDR2: SEHNR and FQNEAQ (reference sequence). The length of the CDR3 is 15 residues. This CDR3 reads CASSPRDYNTDTQYF. Here the CDR3 DNA reads TGTGCCAGCAGTCCACGGGACTACAACACAGATACGCAGTATTTT.

This clonotype has at least ten counts. This sequence joins TRBV6-2 or TRBV6-3 and TRBJ1-1; the D gene is possibly TRBD1 (5 bases). Germline V lookup: CDR1 MNHEY, CDR2 SVGEGT. The CDR3 sequence is 16 residues long. V was shortened by 0 bases and J by 1 base, with 12 bases between the two germline ends. The CDR3 DNA sequence: TGTGCCAGCAGTTACTCGAATTACAGGACGAACACTGAAGCTTTCTTT. This codes for CASSYSNYRTNTEAFF.

This clonotype showed up many times. CDR3: CASSPTLWGEQFF. The CDR3 bases are TGTGCCAGCAGCCCCACCCTCTGGGGTGAGCAGTTCTTC. V and J are TRBV6-2 or TRBV6-3 and TRBJ2-1; D gene unclear. Germline CDR1 and CDR2: MNHEY and SVGEGT. There are 13 residues in the CDR3. The V end was cut by 6 bases, the J end by 9 bases, with 15 bases between.

This clonotype was counted at least ten times. The chain recombines TRBV20-1 with TRBJ1-2; no clear D gene. V gave up 2 bases and J gave up 8 bases, with 15 bases separating them. The CDR3 is 13 amino acids. CDR1 DFQATT and CDR2 SNEGSKA come from the germline V gene (reference sequence). For the CDR3, the DNA is TGCAGTGCTAGACGGTTCGATGCCGGGGGCTACACCTTC. This codes for CSARRFDAGGYTF.

The sample holds a few counts of this clonotype. The chain carries TRBV6-2 or TRBV6-3 and TRBJ2-1, with 8 nucleotides matching TRBD2. There are 20 residues in the CDR3. The ends lost 2 bases at V and 2 bases at J; junction bases unmatched: 17. Germline V CDR1 and CDR2: MNHEY, SVGEGT. The CDR3 region is CASSYPSRGGALSTYNEQFF. In nucleotides, the CDR3 is TGTGCCAGCAGTTACCCCTCCCGGGGGGGGGCCCTCTCAACCTACAATGAGCAGTTCTTC.

The table lists this clonotype with many counts. This rearrangement joins TRBV5-6 to TRBJ2-3; 7 nucleotides line up with TRBD1. The germline gives CDR1 SGHDT, CDR2 YYEEEE. There are 15 residues in the CDR3. After removal of 4 bases from V and 5 bases from J, the junction contained 10 bases not matched to a gene. This chain's CDR3 is CASSLNRGARDTQYF. The CDR3 DNA reads TGTGCCAGCAGCCTTAACAGGGGTGCTAGAGATACGCAGTATTTT.

This clonotype has more than one count but fewer than ten. This chain joins TRBV20-1 and TRBJ1-6; D gene uncertain. The CDR3 covers 14 residues. The germline V gene encodes CDR1 DFQATT and CDR2 SNEGSKA (reference sequence). V lost 0 bases and J 6 bases, leaving 9 bases between the germline ends. The CDR3 DNA sequence: TGCAGTGCTAGAGATTCCCAGACTAATTCACCCCTCCACTTT. Its translation is CSARDSQTNSPLHF.

This clonotype was counted only a few times. The chain recombines TRBV7-8 with TRBJ2-5; D tentatively fits TRBD1 or TRBD2 (6 bases each). This CDR3 contains 16 residues. Germline lookup yields CDR1 SGHVS and CDR2 FQNEAQ. V was cut by 1 base and J by 3 bases, with 15 bases left in between. CDR3: CASSLEGGRGKETQYF. The CDR3 nucleotides are TGTGCCAGCAGCTTAGAGGGGGGCCGCGGGAAAGAGACCCAGTACTTC.

In this sample, this clonotype turned up a few times. The rearrangement links TRBV5-6 to TRBJ2-1; D is possibly TRBD2 (7 bases). The CDR3 covers 15 residues. Germline CDR1 is SGHDT and CDR2 is YYEEEE. V dropped 2 bases and J dropped 2 bases, with 11 bases sitting between them. CDR3 bases: TGTGCCAGCAGCTTAGGGGGAGGGACCTACAATGAGCAGTTCTTC. It codes for CASSLGGGTYNEQFF. Looking up the rest from reference TRBV5-6 and TRBJ2-1 gives the full variable domain: DAGVTQSPTHLIKTRGQQVTLRCSPKSGHDTVSWYQQALGQGPQFIFQYYEEEERQRGNFPDRFSGHQFPNYSSELNVNALLLGDSALYLCASSLGGGTYNEQFFGPGTRLTVL.

Ten or more counts support this clonotype. The J gene is TRBJ1-4, the V gene TRBV20-1, with D perhaps TRBD1 (5 bases). Germline CDR1 is DFQATT and CDR2 is SNEGSKA (reference sequence). V dropped 2 bases and J dropped 7 bases, with 11 bases sitting between them. This CDR3 has 13 residues. The chain's CDR3 is CSARQWGSEKLFF. Here the CDR3 DNA reads TGCAGTGCTAGACAGTGGGGGAGTGAAAAACTGTTTTTT.

This clonotype turned up a few times. The chain joins TRBV12-3 or TRBV12-4 to TRBJ2-2; D gene unclear. CDR3 size: 14 residues. V was trimmed by 2 bases and J by 3 bases, leaving 7 bases between them. The CDR3 DNA sequence: TGTGCCAGCAGTTTAAGGGCGCACACCGGGGAGCTGTTTTTT. It codes for CASSLRAHTGELFF.

J is TRBJ2-2 and V is TRBV7-9, with D tentatively TRBD2 (5 bases). Germline loops: CDR1 SEHNR, CDR2 FQNEAQ (reference sequence). V gave up 0 bases and J gave up 0 bases, with 8 bases separating them. The CDR3 covers 16 residues. DNA of the CDR3: TGTGCCAGCAGCTTAGCATGGCGGGCGAACACCGGGGAGCTGTTTTTT. It is translated as CASSLAWRANTGELFF.

In this sample, this clonotype turned up a few times. This chain connects TRBV12-3 or TRBV12-4 to TRBJ1-4, with D perhaps matching TRBD1 (5 bases). V gave up 3 bases and J gave up 6 bases, with 8 bases separating them. This CDR3 is 13 amino acids long. CDR3 sequence reads: CASSFRGDEKLFF. The CDR3 DNA reads as TGTGCCAGCAGTTTCCGAGGGGATGAAAAACTGTTTTTT.

This clonotype was counted between two and nine times. The chain employs TRBV16 and TRBJ1-2; no clear D gene. From germline, CDR1 is KGHSY and CDR2 FQNENV. The CDR3 loop spans 12 amino acids. Trimming pared 0 bases from V and 4 bases from J, leaving 3 bases between. CDR3 in amino acids: CASSQSPYGYTF. CDR3 DNA: TGTGCCAGCAGCCAATCCCCCTATGGCTACACCTTC.

This clonotype has more than one count but fewer than ten. V and J are TRBV12-3 or TRBV12-4 and TRBJ1-1, with D hard to call. The V gene lost 5 bases and the J gene lost 4 bases, with 26 bases spanning the gap. The CDR3 loop spans 18 amino acids. The CDR3: CASSIKTPRMTNRTEAFF. The CDR3 bases are TGTGCCAGCAGTATCAAGACACCCCGGATGACGAACCGCACTGAAGCTTTCTTT.

This clonotype was picked up many times. V is TRBV12-3 or TRBV12-4 and J is TRBJ1-1, with TRBD1 matching over 7 bases. The CDR3 extends over 15 amino acids. The junction had 9 bases not matched to a gene; V was cut back by 8 bases and J by 0 bases. CDR3 coding DNA: TGTGCCAGCGGAAAGGGACAGTTAATGAACACTGAAGCTTTCTTT. Translation: CASGKGQLMNTEAFF.

This clonotype was counted only a few times. V gene TRBV4-3 combines with J gene TRBJ1-5; D perhaps matches TRBD1 (5 bases). The V end was cut by 8 bases, the J end by 6 bases, with 14 bases between. The CDR3 spans 13 residues. Germline values: CDR1 LGHNA, CDR2 YSLEER. Here the CDR3 reads CASGSRDSQPQHF. The CDR3 DNA sequence: TGCGCCAGCGGAAGCAGGGATAGTCAGCCCCAGCATTTT.

This clonotype appeared a few times. This chain connects TRBV12-5 to TRBJ1-1, with TRBD1 matching over 10 bases. The germline gives CDR1 LGHNT, CDR2 FRNRAP. V gave up 5 bases and J gave up 4 bases; unmatched junction bases: 4. The CDR3 covers 14 residues. The CDR3 DNA reads TGTGCTAGTGGTACGACAGGGGGCCCCACTGAAGCTTTCTTT. It codes for CASGTTGGPTEAFF.

This clonotype has a count of ten or more. The chain recombines TRBV28 with TRBJ1-5, with a possible D match to TRBD1 (5 bases). The CDR3 length is 14 residues. V was trimmed by 1 base and J by 7 bases, leaving 11 bases between them. Per the germline V gene, CDR1 is MDHEN and CDR2 is SYDVKM. CDR3 sequence: CASSLFQGGQPQHF. CDR3 nucleotides: TGTGCCAGCAGTTTATTCCAGGGTGGGCAGCCCCAGCATTTT.

The chain links TRBV11-1 to TRBJ1-1; TRBD1 might be the D (5 bases). Germline CDR1 is SGHAT and CDR2 is FQDESV (reference sequence). Trimming pared 0 bases from V and 5 bases from J, leaving 13 bases between. CDR3 length: 15 residues. This CDR3 is CASSLAQSGSTEAFF. CDR3 sequence (DNA): TGTGCCAGCAGCTTAGCGCAATCAGGGAGTACTGAAGCTTTCTTT.

This clonotype occurred many times. The chain couples TRBV29-1 to TRBJ1-1; no clear D. CDR3 length: 13 residues. Trimming took 4 bases from V and 4 from J, leaving 13 bases between them. Germline CDR1 reads SQVTM; CDR2 reads ANQGSEA. This CDR3 is CSVGVGRGTEAFF. The CDR3 nucleotides are TGCAGCGTTGGAGTAGGGCGGGGCACTGAAGCTTTCTTT.